This T cell receptor beta chain is drawn from a study of blood T cell repertoires in COVID-19 (dated by TCRdb to about 2020). At the level of the whole study: The collaborator samples originated in the United States, Italy and Spain and spanned the acute and convalescent phases of COVID-19. The prospective study material was composed of cDNA or gDNA derived from T cells, B-cell-depleted T cells, or PBMCs. The dataset comprised deeply sampled blood TCRbeta repertoires from subjects exposed to, actively infected with, or recovered from COVID-19. The repertoires were released in a freely available public database meant as a resource for research on the immune response to SARS-CoV-2. The samples were drawn from two sources: the first 160 participants of the ongoing ImmuneRACE study, and fewer than 1,500 subjects contributed by 6 global collaborators. A de-identified subject ID, COVID-19 status, age in years and sex were almost always included in the sample metadata. HLA class I and class II types, where available, came from metadata supplied by the sample provider rather than from assay-based typing.

Summary of the overall study and its limitations: The quantity of clinical and demographic metadata differed by source and by participant and was supplied without curation.

This clone occurred a few times. What antigen it recognizes has not been identified. No clone much larger than this one lies a single base away; base qualities are absent. Whole blood was collected in K2EDTA tubes by collaborating institutions according to the institutions' own protocols. For TCRbeta analysis, collaborators shipped samples as frozen whole blood, isolated PBMCs, or DNA extracted from either of those sample types. TCRbeta CDR3 regions were amplified from genomic DNA using the immunoSEQ Assay, a bias-controlled multiplex PCR. The published analysis was carried out like this. The number of nucleated cells in each sample was estimated by amplification of reference gene primers within the assay. To quantify the absolute abundance of each unique TCRbeta CDR3 rearrangement, sequence reads were collapsed and filtered. For each sample, productive Simpson clonality was calculated as the square root of Simpson's diversity index over productive rearrangements. Entries here come from immuneACCESS through TCRdb and include only in-frame sequences with V and J called. Some clones fail to appear in such tables; in the studies checked, an unresolved V gene covers under half of the shortfall, and the cause of the remainder is unknown. V, J and clone size were drawn from that table, and D and trimming were deduced from the DNA. The sample table contains fewer than 100,000 clones; only one count was recorded for about nine tenths of them. The top ten clonotypes cover approximately 5% of the sample.

The CDR3 runs 13 residues from the cysteine to the phenylalanine. Left in the record is the CDR3 DNA by itself, 39 bases read in frame from the first base. V is cut by 2 bases and J by 3 bases, and the space between the germline ends is 8 bases. CDR1 is given as LGHDT and CDR2 as YNNKEL, both from the germline V gene (reference sequence). The source material was peripheral blood. In this chain, TRBV3-1 (or the pseudogene TRBV3-2) is recombined with TRBJ2-7; no D segment can be confidently identified. This receptor was obtained from a woman aged 80 or over with acute or convalescent COVID-19. The DNA sequence is as follows: TGTGCCAGCAGCCAACCTAATAACTACGAGCAGTACTTC. Its translation is CASSQPNNYEQYF.